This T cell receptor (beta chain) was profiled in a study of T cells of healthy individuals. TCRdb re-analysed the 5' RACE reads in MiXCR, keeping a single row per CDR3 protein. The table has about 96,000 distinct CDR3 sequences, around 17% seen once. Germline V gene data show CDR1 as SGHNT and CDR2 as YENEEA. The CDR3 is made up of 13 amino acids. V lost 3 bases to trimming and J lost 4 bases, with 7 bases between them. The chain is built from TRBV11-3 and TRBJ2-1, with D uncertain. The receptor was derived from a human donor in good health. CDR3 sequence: CASSLNIYNEQFF. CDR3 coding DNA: TGTGCCAGCAGCTTGAACATATACAATGAGCAGTTCTTC.